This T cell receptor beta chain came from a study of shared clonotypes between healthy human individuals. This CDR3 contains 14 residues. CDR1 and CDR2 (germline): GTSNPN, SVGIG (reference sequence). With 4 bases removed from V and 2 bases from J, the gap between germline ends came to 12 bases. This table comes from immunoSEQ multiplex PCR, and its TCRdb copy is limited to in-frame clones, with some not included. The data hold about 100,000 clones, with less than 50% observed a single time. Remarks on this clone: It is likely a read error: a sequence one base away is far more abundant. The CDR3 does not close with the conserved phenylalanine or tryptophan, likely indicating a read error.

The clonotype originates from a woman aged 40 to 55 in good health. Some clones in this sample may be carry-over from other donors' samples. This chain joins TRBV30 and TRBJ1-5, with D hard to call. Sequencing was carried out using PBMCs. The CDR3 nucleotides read TGTGCCTGGACCGCGGGTCAGGGCAATCAGCCCCAGCATTCT. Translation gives CAWTAGQGNQPQHS.